Listed below are T cell receptor beta chains from one sample, sequenced in a study of Graves' ophthalmopathy and Graves' hyperthyroidism. TCRdb fed the multiplex PCR reads into MiXCR, producing one record per CDR3 protein. The sample contains over a million distinct CDR3 sequences, roughly 35% of which appear only once. Sequencing was carried out using peripheral blood or thyroid tissue (not recorded which). The receptors derive from an adult man with Graves' hyperthyroidism. The CDR3 runs from the conserved cysteine through the conserved F or W. The D gene is left open where the match is weak. Size is omitted from some rows. Given values are once, few, many or a class for expanded clones.

CDR3 DNA	CDR3 protein	J gene	D gene	V gene	clone size
TGTGCCAGCAGCCTACTAGCGTCCAGCTCCTACGAGCAGTACTTC	CASSLLASSSYEQYF	TRBJ2-7	TRBD2	TRBV7-9	few
TGCGCCAGCAGCTTGGCGGGGGGCGCGGATCAGCCCCAGCATTTT	CASSLAGGADQPQHF	TRBJ1-5	.	TRBV5-1	many
TGTGCCAGTACCATCGCAGACAGGGAATATAGCGGGGAGCTGTTTTTT	CASTIADREYSGELFF	TRBJ2-2	TRBD1	TRBV19	.
TGTGCCAGCAGCCCCAGGGCCCATAATGAAAAACTGTTTTTT	CASSPRAHNEKLFF	TRBJ1-4	.	TRBV7-2	many
TGCAGCGTCGGGGGAAAGTATGGCTACACCTTC	CSVGGKYGYTF	TRBJ1-2	.	TRBV29-1	many
TGTGCCAGCAGGCGGTTCTATGGCTACACCTTC	CASRRFYGYTF	TRBJ1-2	.	TRBV6-1	.
TGTGCCAGCAGTTACCTGCATAGCAATCAGCCCCAGCATTTT	CASSYLHSNQPQHF	TRBJ1-5	.	TRBV6-2/TRBV6-3	few
TGCAGCGTTGAAGATAACGGGAATGGCTACACCATATATTTT	CSVEDNGNGYTIYF	TRBJ1-3	.	TRBV29-1	.
TGTGCCAGCAGCCTCCAGACAGGGGTGGGCACCGGGGAGCTGTTTTTT	CASSLQTGVGTGELFF	TRBJ2-2	TRBD1	TRBV11-2	few
TGTGCCAGCAGCCAAGGAAGAAACAGGGCCTACACCTTC	CASSQGRNRAYTF	TRBJ1-2	.	TRBV14	few
TGTGCCAGCAGAGGGGACAGGACCAACTCCTACGAGCAGTACTTC	CASRGDRTNSYEQYF	TRBJ2-7	TRBD1	TRBV5-6	.
TGTGCCAGCAGCCCGTACCTAGGGACAGTTAACACCGGGGAGCTGTTTTTT	CASSPYLGTVNTGELFF	TRBJ2-2	TRBD1	TRBV14	few
TGTGCCAGCAGCCCGTCCCAAGAGACCCAGTACTTC	CASSPSQETQYF	TRBJ2-5	.	TRBV7-2	many
TGTGCCAGCAGTTACGGGGAGATGGGGGCCAACGTCCTGACTTTC	CASSYGEMGANVLTF	TRBJ2-6	.	TRBV6-6	many
TGTGCCAGCAGCCAAGTCCCATGGTCTGGGGCCAACGTCCTGACTTTC	CASSQVPWSGANVLTF	TRBJ2-6	.	TRBV14	many
TGTGCCAGCAGTTCCCGGGGGGTCGGCTCCTACGAGCAGTACTTC	CASSSRGVGSYEQYF	TRBJ2-7	TRBD2	TRBV5-6	.
TGTGCCAGCCTAATCGGGGGGAATCAGCCCCAGCATTTT	CASLIGGNQPQHF	TRBJ1-5	.	TRBV6-1	many
TGCAGCGTTGGGATGGGGGGTGGCTACACCTTC	CSVGMGGGYTF	TRBJ1-2	.	TRBV29-1	.
TGCGCCAGCAGCATGTCCGGGGCTCATGGGACCGGGGAGCTGTTTTTT	CASSMSGAHGTGELFF	TRBJ2-2	.	TRBV5-1	.
TGTGCCAGCAAGGCTAAAGATACGCAGTATTTT	CASKAKDTQYF	TRBJ2-3	.	TRBV2	few
TGTGCCAGCAGCAACATAGCCCGGGAGGGGACGGAAGATACGCAGTATTTT	CASSNIAREGTEDTQYF	TRBJ2-3	TRBD2	TRBV7-2	.
TGTGCCAGCAGTTACGGGGCGGACGTTGACACTGAAGCTTTCTTT	CASSYGADVDTEAFF	TRBJ1-1	.	TRBV5-4	once
TGTGCCAGTGGTATGAAGTGGGCCTCTGGGGCCAACGTCCTGACTTTC	CASGMKWASGANVLTF	TRBJ2-6	.	TRBV19	.
TGTGCCACCAGCGAGACAGGGTCGAGATCACCCCTCCACTTT	CATSETGSRSPLHF	TRBJ1-6	TRBD1	TRBV15	many
TGTGCCAGCAGCGAAGAGATTGGGAGGGAAGCTTTCTTT	CASSEEIGREAFF	TRBJ1-1	.	TRBV3-1	few
TGTGCCAGCAGTTTTTCAGGCAGACATCTCCACAATGGCTACACCTTC	CASSFSGRHLHNGYTF	TRBJ1-2	.	TRBV12-3/TRBV12-4	few
TGTGCCAGCAGCTTTTACTCGGGTAGCGGGGCCAACGTCCTGACTTTC	CASSFYSGSGANVLTF	TRBJ2-6	.	TRBV7-9	.
TGTGCCAGCAGACAAGCGAACACCATATATTTT	CASRQANTIYF	TRBJ1-3	.	TRBV28	.
TGCAGCTTACATGCGGGACAGTCCTACGAGCAGTACTTC	CSLHAGQSYEQYF	TRBJ2-7	.	TRBV29-1	once
TGTGCCAGCAGTCGTTTGGTGTACGGCAGAACCTACGAGCAGTACTTC	CASSRLVYGRTYEQYF	TRBJ2-7	.	TRBV10-3	.
TGTGCCAGCAGCCAGGTTGGGTGGAACACTGAAGCTTTCTTT	CASSQVGWNTEAFF	TRBJ1-1	.	TRBV14	.
TGTGCCGCGACAGGGGAGCTGTTTTTT	CAATGELFF	TRBJ2-2	.	TRBV10-3	few
TGTGCCACGGGACAGGTCATCTACGAGCAGTACTTC	CATGQVIYEQYF	TRBJ2-7	TRBD1	TRBV10-3	many
TGTGCCAGCAGCTATCTAGCGGGGGGGCGGGGCACCGGGGAGCTGTTTTTT	CASSYLAGGRGTGELFF	TRBJ2-2	TRBD2	TRBV7-8	many
TGCAGCGGCGGGCAGGGACATCGGGGCTACACCTTC	CSGGQGHRGYTF	TRBJ1-2	.	TRBV29-1	.
TGCAGTGCTAGATACAGAGGCGGGACGGGCAATCAGCCCCAGCATTTT	CSARYRGGTGNQPQHF	TRBJ1-5	.	TRBV20-1	.
TGTGCCAGCAGTGAATCCCGGACAGGCAACTATGGCTACACCTTC	CASSESRTGNYGYTF	TRBJ1-2	TRBD1	TRBV25-1	few
TGTGCCAGTAGTATAGATTACCCAGGTCACGTAAATCAGCCCCAGCATTTT	CASSIDYPGHVNQPQHF	TRBJ1-5	.	TRBV19	many
TGTGCCAGCAGCTTAGCCTCTTCTAGGTTTCGTGGCTACACCTTC	CASSLASSRFRGYTF	TRBJ1-2	.	TRBV7-9	many
TGTGCCACCAGTGGGAAGACAGGGAATAGCAATCAGCCCCAGCATTTT	CATSGKTGNSNQPQHF	TRBJ1-5	TRBD1	TRBV24-1	.
TGTGCCAGCGGGCACAGGGAGTACTCGGTCAGCAATCAGCCCCAGCATTTT	CASGHREYSVSNQPQHF	TRBJ1-5	.	TRBV6-6	once
TGCAGCGTCCTGGACTACTCCACAGATACGCAGTATTTT	CSVLDYSTDTQYF	TRBJ2-3	.	TRBV29-1	many
TGTGCCAGCAGTTTAGGGTGGTCCGAGCAGTACTTC	CASSLGWSEQYF	TRBJ2-7	.	TRBV28	.
TGTGCCAGCAGCTCTCCTGGGAGGGAAGGCCGGGACGGGGAGCTGTTTTTT	CASSSPGREGRDGELFF	TRBJ2-2	TRBD2	TRBV7-6	many
TGTGCCAGCAGGTCCGGGCCCTATGGCTACACCTTC	CASRSGPYGYTF	TRBJ1-2	.	TRBV5-6	many
TGTGCCAGTAGTGGCGTTACGCAGTATTTT	CASSGVTQYF	TRBJ2-3	.	TRBV11-1	.
TGTGCCAGCACCCCCCAAAGACTCAGGGGCCACTGGGACACTGAAACTTTCTTT	CASTPQRLRGHWDTETFF	TRBJ1-1	.	TRBV7-9	.
TGTGCCAGCAGTTTCGCCGGGACAGGGTTTGGAGAGACCCAGTACTTC	CASSFAGTGFGETQYF	TRBJ2-5	TRBD1	TRBV7-9	few
TGTGCCAGCAGGACAGGGACTAGCGGGGGATACGAGCAGTACTTC	CASRTGTSGGYEQYF	TRBJ2-7	TRBD2	TRBV6-2/TRBV6-3	.
TGCGCCAGCAGCCACAGTAGCTTTCAAGAGACCCAGCATTTT	CASSHSSFQETQHF	TRBJ1-5	.	TRBV10-2	.
TGTGCCAGCAGTGACCAAACAGGGAACACTGAAGCTTTCTTT	CASSDQTGNTEAFF	TRBJ1-1	.	TRBV7-9	.
TGTGCCAGCAGCGGGAAACTAGCGGATCAAGAGACCCAGTACTTC	CASSGKLADQETQYF	TRBJ2-5	TRBD2	TRBV6-1	many
TGTGCCAGCCACTCGATATCGCTCAACACTGAAGCTTTCTTT	CASHSISLNTEAFF	TRBJ1-1	.	TRBV7-9	many
TGTGCCAGCAGTCGGACAACAGGGAGGAATGGCTACACCTTC	CASSRTTGRNGYTF	TRBJ1-2	.	TRBV25-1	many
TGTGCCAGCAGACCCACATACACTGAAGCTTTCTTT	CASRPTYTEAFF	TRBJ1-1	.	TRBV7-2	.